This TCR beta chain was recorded in a study of immune heterogeneity within non-small cell lung tumors. Germline V gene lookup returns CDR1 DFQATT and CDR2 SNEGSKA (reference sequence). The V and J ends lost 2 bases and 6 bases respectively, with 10 bases between them. The CDR3 spans 13 residues. It was with 32 V and 13 J primers that multiplex PCR amplified TCR beta CDR3. Via MiXCR, TCRdb re-called the multiplex PCR reads, giving one row per CDR3 protein. The sample consists of fewer than 2,000 distinct CDR3 sequences, roughly half of them appearing once. Study findings and constraints: High-frequency clones unique to single sites coexisted with identical dominant CDR3 beta clonotypes that recurred across tumor sites within a patient.

In the case of this clonotype: Its antigen is currently unknown.

The starting template was genomic DNA from bulk tumor, approximately 600 ng per sample. In surgery, several biopsies were collected from each primary tumor at widely spaced sites. The cohort was untreated, with newly diagnosed non-small cell lung cancer undergoing curative surgery. The sequence came from a man aged 60-69 years with non-small cell lung cancer. What was sequenced was lung tumor tissue. The chain combines TRBV20-1 with TRBJ1-4; weak D call: TRBD1 (5 bases). The CDR3: CSARKGIDEKLFF. In DNA, the CDR3 is TGCAGTGCTAGAAAGGGGATCGATGAAAAACTGTTTTTT.